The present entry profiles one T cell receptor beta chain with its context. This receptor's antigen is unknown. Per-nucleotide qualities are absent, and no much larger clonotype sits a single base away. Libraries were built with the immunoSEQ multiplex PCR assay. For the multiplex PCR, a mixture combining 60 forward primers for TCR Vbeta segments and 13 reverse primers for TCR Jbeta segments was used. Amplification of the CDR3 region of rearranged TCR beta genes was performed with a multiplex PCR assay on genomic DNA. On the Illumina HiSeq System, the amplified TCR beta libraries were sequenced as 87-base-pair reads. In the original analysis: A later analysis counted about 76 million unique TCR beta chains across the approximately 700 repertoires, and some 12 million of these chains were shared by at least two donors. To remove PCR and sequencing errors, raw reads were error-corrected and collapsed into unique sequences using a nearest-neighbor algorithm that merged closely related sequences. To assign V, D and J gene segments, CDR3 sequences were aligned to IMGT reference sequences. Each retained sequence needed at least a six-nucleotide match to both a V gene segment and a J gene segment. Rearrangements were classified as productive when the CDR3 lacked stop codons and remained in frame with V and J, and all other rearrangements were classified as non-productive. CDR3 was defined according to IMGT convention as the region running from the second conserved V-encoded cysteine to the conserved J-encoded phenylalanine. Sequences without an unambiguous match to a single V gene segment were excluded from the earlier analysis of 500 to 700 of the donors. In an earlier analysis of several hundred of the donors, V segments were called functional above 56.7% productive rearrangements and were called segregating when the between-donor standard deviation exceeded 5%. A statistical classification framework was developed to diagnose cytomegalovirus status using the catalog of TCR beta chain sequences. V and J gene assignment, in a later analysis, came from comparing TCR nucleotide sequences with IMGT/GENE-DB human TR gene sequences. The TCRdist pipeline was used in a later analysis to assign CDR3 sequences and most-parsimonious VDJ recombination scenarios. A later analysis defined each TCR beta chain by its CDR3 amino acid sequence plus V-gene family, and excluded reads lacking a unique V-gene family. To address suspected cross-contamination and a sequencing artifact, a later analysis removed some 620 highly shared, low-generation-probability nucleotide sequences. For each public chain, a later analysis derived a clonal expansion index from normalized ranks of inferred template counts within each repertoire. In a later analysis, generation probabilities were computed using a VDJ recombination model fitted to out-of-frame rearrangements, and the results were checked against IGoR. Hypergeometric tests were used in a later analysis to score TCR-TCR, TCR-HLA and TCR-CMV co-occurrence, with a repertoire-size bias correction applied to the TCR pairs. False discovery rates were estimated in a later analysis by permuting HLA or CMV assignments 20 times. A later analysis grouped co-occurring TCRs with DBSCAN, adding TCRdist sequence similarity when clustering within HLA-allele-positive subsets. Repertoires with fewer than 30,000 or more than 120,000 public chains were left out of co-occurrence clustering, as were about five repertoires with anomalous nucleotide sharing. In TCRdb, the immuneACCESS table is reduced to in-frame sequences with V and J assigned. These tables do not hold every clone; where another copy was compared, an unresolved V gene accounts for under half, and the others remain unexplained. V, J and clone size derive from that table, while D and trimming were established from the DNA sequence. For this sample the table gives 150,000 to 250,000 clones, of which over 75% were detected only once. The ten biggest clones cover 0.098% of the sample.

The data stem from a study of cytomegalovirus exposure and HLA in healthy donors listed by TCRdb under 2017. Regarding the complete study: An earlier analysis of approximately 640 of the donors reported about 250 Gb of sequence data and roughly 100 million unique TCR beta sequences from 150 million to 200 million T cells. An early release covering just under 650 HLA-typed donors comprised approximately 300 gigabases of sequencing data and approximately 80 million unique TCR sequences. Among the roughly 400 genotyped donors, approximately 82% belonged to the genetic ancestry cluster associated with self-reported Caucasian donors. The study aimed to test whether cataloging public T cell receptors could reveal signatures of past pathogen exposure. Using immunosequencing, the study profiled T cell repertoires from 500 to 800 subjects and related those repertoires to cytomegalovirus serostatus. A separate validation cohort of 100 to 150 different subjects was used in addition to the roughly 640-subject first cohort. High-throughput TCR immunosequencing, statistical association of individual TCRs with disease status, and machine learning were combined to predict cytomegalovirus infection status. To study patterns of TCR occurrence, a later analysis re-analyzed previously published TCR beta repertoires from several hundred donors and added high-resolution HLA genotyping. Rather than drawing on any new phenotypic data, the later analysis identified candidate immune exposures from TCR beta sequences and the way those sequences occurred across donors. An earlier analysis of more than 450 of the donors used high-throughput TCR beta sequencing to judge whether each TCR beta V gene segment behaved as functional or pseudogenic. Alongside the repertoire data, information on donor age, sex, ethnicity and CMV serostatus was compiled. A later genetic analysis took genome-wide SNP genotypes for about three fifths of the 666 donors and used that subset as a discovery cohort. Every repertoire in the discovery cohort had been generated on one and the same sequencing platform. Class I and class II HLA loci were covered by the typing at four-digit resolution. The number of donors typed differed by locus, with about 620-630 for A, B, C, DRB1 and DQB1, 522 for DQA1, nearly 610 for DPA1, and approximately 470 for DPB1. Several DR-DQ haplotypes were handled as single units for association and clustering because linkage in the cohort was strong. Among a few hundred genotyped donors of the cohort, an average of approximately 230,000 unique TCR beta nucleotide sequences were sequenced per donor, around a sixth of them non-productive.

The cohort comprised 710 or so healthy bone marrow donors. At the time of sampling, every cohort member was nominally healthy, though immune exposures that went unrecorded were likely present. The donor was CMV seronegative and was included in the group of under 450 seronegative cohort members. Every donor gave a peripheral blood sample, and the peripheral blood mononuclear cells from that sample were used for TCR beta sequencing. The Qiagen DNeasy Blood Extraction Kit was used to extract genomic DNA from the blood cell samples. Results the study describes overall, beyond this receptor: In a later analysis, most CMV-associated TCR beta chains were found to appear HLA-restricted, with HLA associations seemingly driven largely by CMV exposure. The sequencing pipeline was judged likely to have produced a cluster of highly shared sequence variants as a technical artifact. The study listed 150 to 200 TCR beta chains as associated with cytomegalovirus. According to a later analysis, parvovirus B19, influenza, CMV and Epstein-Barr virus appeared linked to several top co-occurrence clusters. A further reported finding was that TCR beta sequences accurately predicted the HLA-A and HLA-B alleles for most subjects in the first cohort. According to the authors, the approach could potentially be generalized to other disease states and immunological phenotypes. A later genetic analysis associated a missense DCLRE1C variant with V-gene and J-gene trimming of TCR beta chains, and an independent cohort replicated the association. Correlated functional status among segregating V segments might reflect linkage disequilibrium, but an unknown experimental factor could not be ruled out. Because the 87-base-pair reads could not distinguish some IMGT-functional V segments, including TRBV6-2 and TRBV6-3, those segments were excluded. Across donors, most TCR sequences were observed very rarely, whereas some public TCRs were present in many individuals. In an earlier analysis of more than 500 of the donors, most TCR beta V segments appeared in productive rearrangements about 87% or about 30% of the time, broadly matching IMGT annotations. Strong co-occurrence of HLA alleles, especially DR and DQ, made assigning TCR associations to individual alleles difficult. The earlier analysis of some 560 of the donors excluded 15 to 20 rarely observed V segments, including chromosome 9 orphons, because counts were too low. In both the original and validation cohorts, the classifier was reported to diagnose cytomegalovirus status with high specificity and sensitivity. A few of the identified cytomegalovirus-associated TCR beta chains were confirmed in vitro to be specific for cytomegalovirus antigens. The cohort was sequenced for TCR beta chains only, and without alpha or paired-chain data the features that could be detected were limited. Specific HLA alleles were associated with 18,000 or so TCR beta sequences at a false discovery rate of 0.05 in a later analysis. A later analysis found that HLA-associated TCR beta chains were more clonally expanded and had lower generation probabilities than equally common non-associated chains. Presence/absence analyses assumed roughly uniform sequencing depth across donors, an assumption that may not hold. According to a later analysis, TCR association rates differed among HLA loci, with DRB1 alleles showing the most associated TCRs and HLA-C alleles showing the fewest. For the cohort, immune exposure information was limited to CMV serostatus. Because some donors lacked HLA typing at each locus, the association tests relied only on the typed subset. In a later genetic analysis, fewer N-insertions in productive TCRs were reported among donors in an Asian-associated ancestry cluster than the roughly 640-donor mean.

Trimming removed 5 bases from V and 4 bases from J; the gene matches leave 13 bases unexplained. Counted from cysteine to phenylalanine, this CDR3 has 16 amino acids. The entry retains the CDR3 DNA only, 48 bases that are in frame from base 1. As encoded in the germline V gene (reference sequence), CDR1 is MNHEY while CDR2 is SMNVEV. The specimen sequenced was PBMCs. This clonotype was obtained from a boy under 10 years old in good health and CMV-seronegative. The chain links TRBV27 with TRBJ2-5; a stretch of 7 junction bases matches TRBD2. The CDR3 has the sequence CASSPLDRGGVETQYF. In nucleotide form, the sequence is TGTGCCAGCAGTCCGCTTGACCGGGGAGGGGTAGAGACCCAGTACTTC.